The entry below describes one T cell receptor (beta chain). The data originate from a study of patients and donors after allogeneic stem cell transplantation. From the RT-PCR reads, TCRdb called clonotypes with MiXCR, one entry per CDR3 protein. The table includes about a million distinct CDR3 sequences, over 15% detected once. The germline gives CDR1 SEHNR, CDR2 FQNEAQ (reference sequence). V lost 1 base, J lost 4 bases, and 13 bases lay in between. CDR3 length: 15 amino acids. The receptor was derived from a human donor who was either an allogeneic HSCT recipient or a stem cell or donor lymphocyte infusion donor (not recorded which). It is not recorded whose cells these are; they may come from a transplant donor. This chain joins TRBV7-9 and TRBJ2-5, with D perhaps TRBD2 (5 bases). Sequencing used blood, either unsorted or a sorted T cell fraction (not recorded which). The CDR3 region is CASSLDGERRETQYF. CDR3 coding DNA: TGTGCCAGCAGCTTAGACGGGGAGCGCAGAGAGACCCAGTACTTC.